Below are 16 T cell receptor beta chains sequenced from a single sample in a study of shared clonotypes between healthy human individuals. Produced via immunoSEQ multiplex PCR; TCRdb's table is partial and in-frame only. The sample shows about 600,000 clones, about 97% of them seen only once. Sequencing was done on a sample of naive CD4+ T cells sorted from blood. The sample's subset: CD45RA+ positively selected. The source of these receptors is a woman aged 25 to 39 in good health.

V is TRBV19 and J is TRBJ1-5; tentatively, D is TRBD1 (5 bases). From germline, CDR1 is LNHDA and CDR2 SQIVND (reference sequence). V dropped 6 bases and J dropped 2 bases, with 8 bases sitting between them. This CDR3 has 13 residues. Here the CDR3 reads CASRRRGNQPQHF. In DNA, the CDR3 is TGTGCCAGTAGGCGCAGGGGCAATCAGCCCCAGCATTTT.

The V call is TRBV27, the J call TRBJ1-5, with D unresolved. The CDR3 sequence is 15 residues long. Germline V CDR1 and CDR2: MNHEY, SMNVEV (reference sequence). V dropped 5 bases and J dropped 9 bases, with 20 bases sitting between them. The CDR3 DNA sequence: TGTGCCAGCAGTCCCCGGACGCCCCGGAGTTTGCCCCAGCATTTT. It yields the protein CASSPRTPRSLPQHF.

J is TRBJ2-5 and V is TRBV11-2; no reliable D call. CDR3 length equals 13 residues. CDR1 is SGHAT and CDR2 is FQNNGV in the germline V gene. V gave up 1 base and J gave up 5 bases, with 8 bases separating them. CDR3 nucleotide sequence: TGTGCCAGCAGCTTAGTGGCCGCGGAGACCCAGTACTTC. Translating gives CASSLVAAETQYF.

V usage is TRBV28 and J usage is TRBJ1-2; D possibly corresponds to TRBD1 (5 bases). The germline V gene encodes CDR1 MDHEN and CDR2 SYDVKM. The CDR3 is 12 amino acids. Trimming took off 5 bases at V and 6 bases at J, with 10 bases between the two ends. The CDR3, as DNA: TGTGCCAGCAGTACCCAGGGAGATGGCTACACCTTC. Translated, it gives CASSTQGDGYTF.

The CDR3 here is CASSFLGMVSGRGFYEQYF. The CDR3 DNA follows: TGTGCCAGCAGTTTCCTCGGAATGGTTAGCGGGAGGGGTTTCTACGAGCAGTACTTC. This chain links TRBV28 with TRBJ2-7, with TRBD2 matching 11 bases. Per the germline V gene, CDR1 is MDHEN and CDR2 is SYDVKM. V dropped 3 bases and J dropped 3; count of bases not matched to a gene: 16. The CDR3 contains 19 residues.

The rearrangement joins TRBV27 to TRBJ1-3; D call uncertain. Germline V CDR1 and CDR2: MNHEY, SMNVEV (reference sequence). Trimming stripped 6 bases from V and 0 bases from J, with 3 bases between. The CDR3 covers 12 residues. The CDR3 nucleotides read TGTGCCAGCAGGGCCTCTGGAAACACCATATATTTT. Amino acid sequence: CASRASGNTIYF.

This chain uses TRBV6-5 with TRBJ1-4, with D tentatively TRBD1 (5 bases). The V and J ends lost 2 bases and 4 bases respectively, with 8 bases between them. Germline lookup yields CDR1 MNHEY and CDR2 SVGAGI. The CDR3 consists of 14 residues. The CDR3 region has the DNA TGTGCCAGCAGTTACCGGGGCAGTAATGAAAAACTGTTTTTT. It codes for CASSYRGSNEKLFF.

CDR3 nucleotides: TGTGCCAGCAGTGAGACGGGAGGGTCAGATACGCAGTATTTT. This sequence encodes CASSETGGSDTQYF. This rearrangement joins TRBV6-4 to TRBJ2-3, with 8 bases lining up with TRBD2. Losses at the gene ends were 3 bases for V and 4 bases for J; bases not matched to a gene: 3. Germline CDR1 MRHNA, CDR2 SNTAGT. The CDR3 totals 14 residues.

This sequence joins TRBV5-1 and TRBJ2-7; D remains ambiguous. Germline assignment: CDR1 SGHRS and CDR2 YFSETQ. The V end lost 0 bases, the J end lost 4 bases, and 11 bases lay between the germline ends. The CDR3 loop spans 14 amino acids. CDR3 region: CASSLGPREYEQYF. The CDR3 region has the DNA TGCGCCAGCAGCTTGGGGCCAAGGGAATACGAGCAGTACTTC.

The chain joins TRBV10-3 to TRBJ1-1; D is ambiguous. In germline, CDR1 is ENHRY, CDR2 SYGVKD. The CDR3 extends over 15 amino acids. V lost 6 bases to trimming and J lost 1 base, with 15 bases between them. The CDR3 bases are TGTGCCATCAGAGAGGACGGAAACGCGAACACTGAAGCTTTCTTT. It is translated as CAIREDGNANTEAFF.

V gene TRBV27 combines with J gene TRBJ2-7, with 9 bases aligning to TRBD1. Germline V gene lookup returns CDR1 MNHEY and CDR2 SMNVEV (reference sequence). The J segment lost 1 base and the V segment lost 0 bases, leaving 7 bases of the junction unmatched. The CDR3 has 17 residues. As DNA, the CDR3 is TGTGCCAGCAGTTTATCCCGCGACAGGGGGTTTTCCTACGAGCAGTACTTC. Translation gives CASSLSRDRGFSYEQYF.

The genes are TRBV2 and TRBJ2-5; either TRBD1 or TRBD2 may supply D (5 bases each). The J call may be incorrect, as the DNA end agrees better with TRBJ2-7. The CDR3 length is 14 residues. Germline-derived CDR1 and CDR2 are SNHLY and FYNNEI. The CDR3 sequence is CASSEGVFSYEQYF. CDR3 bases: TGTGCCAGCAGTGAGGGGGTTTTCTCCTACGAGCAGTACTTC.

This sequence joins TRBV6-1 and TRBJ2-1; TRBD2 agrees at 8 bases. Germline CDR1 and CDR2: MNHNS and SASEGT. The CDR3 runs to 17 residues. Trimming took 4 bases from V and 2 from J; bases not matched to a gene: 10. The CDR3 reads CASSARPAGVPYNEQFF. CDR3 coding DNA: TGTGCCAGCAGTGCCCGGCCAGCGGGAGTACCCTACAATGAGCAGTTCTTC.

The chain links TRBV6-6 to TRBJ2-7; D remains unclear. Germline lookup yields CDR1 MNHNY and CDR2 SVGAGI (reference sequence). CDR3 length equals 12 residues. V lost 2 bases and J 2 bases, leaving 4 bases between the germline ends. In DNA form, the CDR3 reads TGTGCCAGCAGTTACGGAACCTACGAGCAGTACTTC. It specifies CASSYGTYEQYF.

This clone was recorded only once. The J gene is TRBJ2-3, the V gene TRBV30, with 11 bases fitting TRBD2. After removal of 2 bases from V and 2 bases from J, the junction contained 12 bases not matched to a gene. This CDR3 spans 18 amino acids. Germline values: CDR1 GTSNPN, CDR2 SVGIG (reference sequence). DNA of the CDR3: TGTGCCTGGAGTCACAGGTATAGACTAGCGGGAATCACAGATACGCAGTATTTT. Encoded protein: CAWSHRYRLAGITDTQYF.

CDR3 residues: CASSLAGTGAYEQYF. In DNA, the CDR3 is TGTGCCAGCAGCTTAGCCGGGACAGGGGCCTACGAGCAGTACTTC. The chain is built from TRBV11-2 and TRBJ2-7; TRBD1 aligns across 10 bases. Losses at the gene ends were 1 base for V and 2 bases for J; bases not matched to a gene: 2. There are 15 residues in the CDR3. The germline gives CDR1 SGHAT, CDR2 FQNNGV.